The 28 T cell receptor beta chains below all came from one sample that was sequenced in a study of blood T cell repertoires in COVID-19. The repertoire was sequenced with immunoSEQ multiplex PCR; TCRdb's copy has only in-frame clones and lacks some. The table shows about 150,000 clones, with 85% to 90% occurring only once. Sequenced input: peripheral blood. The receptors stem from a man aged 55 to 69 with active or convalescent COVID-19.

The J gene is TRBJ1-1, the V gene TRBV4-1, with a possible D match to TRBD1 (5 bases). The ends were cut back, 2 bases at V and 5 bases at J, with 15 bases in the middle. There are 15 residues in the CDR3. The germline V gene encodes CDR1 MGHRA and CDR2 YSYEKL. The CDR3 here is CASSQPSAGGTEAFF. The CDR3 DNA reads TGCGCCAGCAGCCAACCATCAGCGGGGGGAACTGAAGCTTTCTTT.

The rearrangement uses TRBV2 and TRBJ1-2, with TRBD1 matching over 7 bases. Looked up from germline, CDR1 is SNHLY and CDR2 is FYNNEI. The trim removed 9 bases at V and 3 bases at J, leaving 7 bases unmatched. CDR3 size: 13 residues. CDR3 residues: CASRTGDDYGYTF. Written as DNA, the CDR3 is TGTGCCAGTAGAACAGGGGATGACTATGGCTACACCTTC.

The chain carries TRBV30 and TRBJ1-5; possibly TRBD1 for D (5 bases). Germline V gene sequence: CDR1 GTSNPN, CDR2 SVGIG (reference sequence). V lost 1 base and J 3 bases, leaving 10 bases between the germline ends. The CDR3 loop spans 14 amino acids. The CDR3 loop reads CAWSAGAINQPQHF. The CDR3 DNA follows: TGTGCCTGGAGTGCTGGGGCGATCAATCAGCCCCAGCATTTT.

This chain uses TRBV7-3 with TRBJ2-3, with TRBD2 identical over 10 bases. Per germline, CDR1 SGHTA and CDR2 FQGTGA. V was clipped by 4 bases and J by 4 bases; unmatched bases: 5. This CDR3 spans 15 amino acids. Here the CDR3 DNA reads TGTGCCAGCAGCTCAGCGGGGGGGCCGCCAGATACGCAGTATTTT. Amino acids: CASSSAGGPPDTQYF.

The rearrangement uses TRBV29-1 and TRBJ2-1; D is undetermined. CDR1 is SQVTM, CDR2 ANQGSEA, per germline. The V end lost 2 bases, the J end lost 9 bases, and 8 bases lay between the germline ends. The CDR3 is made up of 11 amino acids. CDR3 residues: CSVELFPEQFF. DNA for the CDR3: TGCAGCGTTGAACTATTCCCTGAGCAGTTCTTC.

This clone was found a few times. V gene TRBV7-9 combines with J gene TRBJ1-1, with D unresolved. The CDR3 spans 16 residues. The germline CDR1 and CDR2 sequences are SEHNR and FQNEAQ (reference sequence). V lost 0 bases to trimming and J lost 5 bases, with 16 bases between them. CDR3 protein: CASSLARRGRRTEAFF. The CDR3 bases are TGTGCCAGCAGCTTAGCTCGGCGGGGAAGGAGAACTGAAGCTTTCTTT.

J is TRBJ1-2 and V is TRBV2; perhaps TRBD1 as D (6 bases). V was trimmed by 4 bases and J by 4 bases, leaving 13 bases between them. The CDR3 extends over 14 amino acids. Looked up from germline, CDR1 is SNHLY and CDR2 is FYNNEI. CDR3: CASSVQQGVYGYTF. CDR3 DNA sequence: TGTGCCAGCAGTGTTCAACAGGGCGTCTATGGCTACACCTTC.

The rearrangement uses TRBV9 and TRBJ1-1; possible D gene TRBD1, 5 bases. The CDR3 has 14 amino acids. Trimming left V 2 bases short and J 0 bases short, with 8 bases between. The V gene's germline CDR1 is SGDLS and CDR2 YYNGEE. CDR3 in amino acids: CASSVGHMNTEAFF. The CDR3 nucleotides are TGTGCCAGCAGCGTTGGACACATGAACACTGAAGCTTTCTTT.

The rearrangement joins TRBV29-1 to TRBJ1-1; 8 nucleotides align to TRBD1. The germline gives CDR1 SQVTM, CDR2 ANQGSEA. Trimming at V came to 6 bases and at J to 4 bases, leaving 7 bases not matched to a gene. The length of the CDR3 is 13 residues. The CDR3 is CSVGQGRGTEAFF. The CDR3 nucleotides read TGCAGCGTCGGACAGGGTAGGGGCACTGAAGCTTTCTTT.

The CDR3 DNA is TGTGCCAGCAGTTTAAGGGCGTCAGCGGGGAGCTCCTACAATGAGCAGTTCTTC. It yields the protein CASSLRASAGSSYNEQFF. The V and J genes are TRBV27 and TRBJ2-1, with 7 bases matching TRBD2. The CDR3 spans 18 residues. V lost 2 bases and J lost 0; bases outside the gene matches: 10. Germline CDR1 reads MNHEY; CDR2 reads SMNVEV (reference sequence).

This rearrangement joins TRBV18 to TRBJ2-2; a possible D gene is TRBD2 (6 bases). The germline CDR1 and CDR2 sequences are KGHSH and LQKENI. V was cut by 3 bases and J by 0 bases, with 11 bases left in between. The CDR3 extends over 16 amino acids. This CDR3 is CASSPRGGANTGELFF. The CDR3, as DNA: TGTGCCAGCTCACCCCGGGGAGGCGCGAACACCGGGGAGCTGTTTTTT.

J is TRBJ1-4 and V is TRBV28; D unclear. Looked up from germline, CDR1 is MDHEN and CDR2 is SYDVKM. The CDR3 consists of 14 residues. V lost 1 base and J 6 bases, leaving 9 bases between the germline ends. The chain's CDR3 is CASSLFRSDEKLFF. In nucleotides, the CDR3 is TGTGCCAGCAGTTTATTCAGAAGTGATGAAAAACTGTTTTTT.

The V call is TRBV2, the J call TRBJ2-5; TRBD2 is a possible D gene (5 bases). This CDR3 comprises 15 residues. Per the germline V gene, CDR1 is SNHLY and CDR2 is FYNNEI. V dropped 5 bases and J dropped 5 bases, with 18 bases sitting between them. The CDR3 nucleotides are TGTGCCAGCAGTACCTGGACTCGCATCCCGGAGACCCAGTACTTC. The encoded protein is CASSTWTRIPETQYF.

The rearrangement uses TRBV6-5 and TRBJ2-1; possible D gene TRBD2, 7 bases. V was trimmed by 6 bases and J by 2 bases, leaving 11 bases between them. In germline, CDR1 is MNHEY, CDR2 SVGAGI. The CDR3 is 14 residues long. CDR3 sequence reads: CASSTGRAYNEQFF. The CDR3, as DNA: TGTGCCAGCAGCACAGGGAGGGCCTACAATGAGCAGTTCTTC.

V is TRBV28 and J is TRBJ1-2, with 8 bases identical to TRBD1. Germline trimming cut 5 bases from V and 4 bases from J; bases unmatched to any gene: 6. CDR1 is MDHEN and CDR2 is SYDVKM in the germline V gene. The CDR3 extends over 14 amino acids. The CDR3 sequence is CASSIGTGIYGYTF. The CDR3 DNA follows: TGTGCCAGCAGTATCGGGACAGGTATCTATGGCTACACCTTC.

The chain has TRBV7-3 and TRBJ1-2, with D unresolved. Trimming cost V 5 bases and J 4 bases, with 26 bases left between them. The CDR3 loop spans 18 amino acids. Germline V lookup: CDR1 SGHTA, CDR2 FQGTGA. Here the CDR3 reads CASSPPFKRPVGVYGYTF. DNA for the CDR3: TGTGCCAGCAGCCCCCCGTTTAAGAGACCGGTCGGGGTCTATGGCTACACCTTC.

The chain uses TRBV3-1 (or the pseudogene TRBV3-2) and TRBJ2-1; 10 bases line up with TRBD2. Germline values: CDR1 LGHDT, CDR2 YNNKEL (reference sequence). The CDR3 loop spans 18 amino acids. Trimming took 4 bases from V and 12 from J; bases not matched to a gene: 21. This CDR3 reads CASSPPLRLAGRAGGQFF. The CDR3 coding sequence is TGTGCCAGCAGCCCCCCCCTGAGACTAGCGGGTAGGGCTGGCGGGCAGTTCTTC.

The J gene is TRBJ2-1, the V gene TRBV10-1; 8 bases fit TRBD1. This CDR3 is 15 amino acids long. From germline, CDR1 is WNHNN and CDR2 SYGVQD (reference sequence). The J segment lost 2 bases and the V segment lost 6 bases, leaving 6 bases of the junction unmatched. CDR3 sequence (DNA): TGCGCCAGCAGGGGAGACAGGGGCACCTACAATGAGCAGTTCTTC. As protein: CASRGDRGTYNEQFF.

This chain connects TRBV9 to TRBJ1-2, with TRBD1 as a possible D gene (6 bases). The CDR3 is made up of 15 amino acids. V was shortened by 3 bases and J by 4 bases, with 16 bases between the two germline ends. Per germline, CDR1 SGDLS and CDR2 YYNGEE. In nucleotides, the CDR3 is TGTGCCAGCAGCGCGGGAGGGGGGCGACCCTATGGCTACACCTTC. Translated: CASSAGGGRPYGYTF.

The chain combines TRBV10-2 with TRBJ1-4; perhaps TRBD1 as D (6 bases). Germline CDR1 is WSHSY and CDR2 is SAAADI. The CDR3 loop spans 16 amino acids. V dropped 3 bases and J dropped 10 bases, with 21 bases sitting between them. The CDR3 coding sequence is TGCGCCAGCAGTGACCCCCTTCGGGACACGACCCGAAAACTGTTTTTT. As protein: CASSDPLRDTTRKLFF.

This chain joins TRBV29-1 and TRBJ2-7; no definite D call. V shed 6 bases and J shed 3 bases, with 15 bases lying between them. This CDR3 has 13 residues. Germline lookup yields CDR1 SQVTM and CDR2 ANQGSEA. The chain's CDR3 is CSVLGEHIYEQYF. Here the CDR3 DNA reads TGCAGCGTCCTCGGAGAACACATCTACGAGCAGTACTTC.

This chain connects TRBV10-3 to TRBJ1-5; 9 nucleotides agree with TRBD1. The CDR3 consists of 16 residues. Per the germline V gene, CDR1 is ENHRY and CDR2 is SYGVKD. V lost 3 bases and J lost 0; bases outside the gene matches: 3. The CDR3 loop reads CAISDRTGASNQPQHF. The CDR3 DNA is TGTGCCATCAGTGACAGGACAGGGGCTAGCAATCAGCCCCAGCATTTT.

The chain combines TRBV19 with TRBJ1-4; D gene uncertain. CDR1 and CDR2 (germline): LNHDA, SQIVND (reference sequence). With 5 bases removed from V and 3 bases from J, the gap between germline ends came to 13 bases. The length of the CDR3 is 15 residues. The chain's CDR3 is CASSPMFGANEKLFF. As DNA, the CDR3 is TGTGCCAGTAGTCCGATGTTCGGAGCTAATGAAAAACTGTTTTTT. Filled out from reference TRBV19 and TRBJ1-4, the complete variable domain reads DGGITQSPKYLFRKEGQNVTLSCEQNLNHDAMYWYRQDPGQGLRLIYYSQIVNDFQKGDIAEGYSVSREKKESFPLTVTSAQKNPTAFYLCASSPMFGANEKLFFGSGTQLSVL.

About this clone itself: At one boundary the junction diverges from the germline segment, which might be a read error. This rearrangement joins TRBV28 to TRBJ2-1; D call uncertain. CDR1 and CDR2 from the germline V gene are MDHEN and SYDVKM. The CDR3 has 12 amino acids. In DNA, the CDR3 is TGTGCCAGCAGTTTGAAGCCAACCGAGCCGTTCTTC. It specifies CASSLKPTEPFF.

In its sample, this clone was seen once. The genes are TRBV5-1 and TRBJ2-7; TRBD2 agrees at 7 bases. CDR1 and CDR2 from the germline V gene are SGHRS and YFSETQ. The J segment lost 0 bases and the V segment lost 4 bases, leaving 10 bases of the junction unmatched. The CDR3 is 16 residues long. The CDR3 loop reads CASSRFSGQSSYEQYF. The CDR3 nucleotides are TGCGCCAGCAGCCGATTTAGCGGGCAGAGCTCCTACGAGCAGTACTTC.

CDR3 protein: CASSPGQHPDSPLHF. DNA for the CDR3: TGTGCCAGCAGCCCAGGGCAGCACCCCGATTCACCCCTCCACTTT. The genes are TRBV28 and TRBJ1-6, with a weak D call TRBD1 (5 bases). This CDR3 has 15 amino acids. Germline V gene sequence: CDR1 MDHEN, CDR2 SYDVKM. V shed 6 bases and J shed 8 bases, with 17 bases lying between them.

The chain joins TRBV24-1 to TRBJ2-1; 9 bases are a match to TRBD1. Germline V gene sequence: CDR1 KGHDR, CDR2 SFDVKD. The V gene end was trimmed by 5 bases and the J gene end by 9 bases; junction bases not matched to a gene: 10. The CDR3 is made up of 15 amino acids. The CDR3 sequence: CATSAGTGGWGEQFF. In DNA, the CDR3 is TGTGCCACCAGTGCGGGCACAGGGGGCTGGGGTGAGCAGTTCTTC.

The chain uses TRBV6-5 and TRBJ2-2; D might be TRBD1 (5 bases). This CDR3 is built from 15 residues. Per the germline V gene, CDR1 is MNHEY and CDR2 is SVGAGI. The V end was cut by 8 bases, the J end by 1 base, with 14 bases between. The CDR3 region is CASGVRALNTGELFF. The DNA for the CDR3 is TGTGCCAGCGGCGTCAGGGCCCTGAACACCGGGGAGCTGTTTTTT.